This is a list of T cell receptor beta chains from one sample in a study of CD4 T cells in relation to SARS-CoV-2 and coronaviruses. This table comes from immunoSEQ multiplex PCR, and its TCRdb copy is limited to in-frame clones, with some not included. The data show about 23,000 clones, with about 80% seen just once and 11% to 15% held by the top ten. These receptors lack a known antigen. Sequencing used CD4+ T cells from PBMCs, cultured in vitro. These TCRs come from a human donor in good health. CDR3s include the opening cysteine and the closing phenylalanine or tryptophan. D genes are given only for firm matches. Where a row states a size, it is once, few, many or the class of an expanded clone; other rows omit it.

D gene	J gene	clone size	V gene	CDR3 protein	CDR3 DNA
.	TRBJ2-2	few	TRBV11-2	CASLRGAHTGELFF	TGTGCCAGCCTTCGCGGCGCTCACACCGGGGAGCTGTTTTTT
.	TRBJ1-5	.	TRBV30	CAWSTLYSNQPQHF	TGTGCCTGGAGCACACTTTATAGCAATCAGCCCCAGCATTTT
TRBD1	TRBJ1-1	.	TRBV6-5	CASSSGQGAEAFF	TGTGCCAGCAGTTCCGGACAGGGGGCTGAAGCTTTCTTT
.	TRBJ2-7	few	TRBV2	CASSEQGYEQYF	TGTGCCAGCAGTGAACAAGGTTACGAGCAGTACTTC
.	TRBJ1-1	.	TRBV18	CASSPSTGEIGAAFF	TGTGCCAGCTCACCATCGACAGGTGAAATAGGTGCTGCTTTCTTT
TRBD1	TRBJ2-2	.	TRBV2	CASRGDRAVTGELFF	TGTGCCAGCAGGGGGGACAGGGCGGTAACCGGGGAGCTGTTTTTT
.	TRBJ1-2	once	TRBV6-5	CASRGPDDGYTF	TGTGCCAGCAGGGGGCCAGACGATGGCTACACCTTC
.	TRBJ1-1	.	TRBV2	CASSENSRVVAFF	TGTGCCAGCAGTGAAAATAGCAGGGTGGTGGCTTTCTTT
TRBD1	TRBJ1-4	once	TRBV20-1	CSAGGSEKLFF	TGCAGTGCAGGGGGCTCTGAAAAACTGTTTTTT
.	TRBJ2-6	.	TRBV14	CASRKVGAGANVLTF	TGTGCCAGCAGGAAGGTGGGAGCAGGGGCCAACGTCCTGACTTTC
TRBD2	TRBJ2-1	.	TRBV9	CASSTSGTRNYNEQFF	TGTGCCAGCAGCACATCGGGGACTAGGAACTACAATGAGCAGTTCTTC
.	TRBJ1-1	.	TRBV6-5	CASVTGLMNTEAFF	TGTGCCAGCGTGACAGGACTCATGAACACTGAAGCTTTCTTT
TRBD1	TRBJ1-2	.	TRBV5-1	CASSLAQGAGYGYTF	TGCGCCAGCAGCTTGGCCCAGGGGGCCGGCTATGGCTACACCTTC
.	TRBJ2-1	.	TRBV5-6	CASTPRGRGPYNEQFF	TGTGCCAGCACCCCGCGCGGCAGGGGCCCCTACAATGAGCAGTTCTTC
.	TRBJ2-7	.	TRBV15	CATSRDRWTGDSYEQYF	TGTGCCACCAGCAGAGATCGGTGGACTGGGGACTCCTACGAGCAGTACTTC
TRBD2	TRBJ2-1	.	TRBV4-2	CASSQHSGRAVYNEQFF	TGTGCCAGCAGCCAACATAGCGGGAGGGCCGTGTACAATGAGCAGTTCTTC
.	TRBJ1-1	.	TRBV14	CASRGDRGNTEAFF	TGTGCCAGTCGGGGGGATCGAGGGAACACTGAAGCTTTCTTT
.	TRBJ2-5	.	TRBV5-4	CASSRRTETQETQYF	TGTGCCAGCAGCCGACGCACAGAAACCCAAGAGACCCAGTACTTC
TRBD2	TRBJ2-3	.	TRBV12-5	CASGSVRTSGSDTQYF	TGTGCTAGTGGTTCGGTCCGGACTAGCGGGAGTGATACGCAGTATTTT
.	TRBJ1-2	.	TRBV27	CASRRGANYGYTF	TGTGCCAGCCGGAGGGGGGCGAACTATGGCTACACCTTC
TRBD2	TRBJ2-7	.	TRBV5-1	CASSSTGTSSYEQYF	TGCGCCAGCAGCTCTACCGGGACTAGCTCCTACGAGCAGTACTTC
.	TRBJ2-5	.	TRBV20-1	CSASQPQETQYF	TGCAGTGCTAGTCAACCGCAAGAGACCCAGTACTTC
TRBD1	TRBJ2-7	.	TRBV7-9	CASSGTGGQGYEQYF	TGTGCCAGCAGCGGTACGGGGGGACAGGGCTACGAGCAGTACTTC
.	TRBJ2-4	.	TRBV12-5	CASGLVRDGAVLAKNIQYF	TGTGCTAGTGGTTTGGTACGGGATGGGGCAGTCCTAGCCAAAAACATTCAGTACTTC
TRBD2	TRBJ2-5	once	TRBV6-1	CASSEGTSSGETQYF	TGTGCCAGCAGTGAGGGGACTAGCAGCGGGGAGACCCAGTACTTC
TRBD2	TRBJ2-5	once	TRBV6-5	CASSYGWSGGQETQYF	TGTGCCAGCAGTTACGGGTGGAGCGGGGGCCAAGAGACCCAGTACTTC
TRBD2	TRBJ2-1	few	TRBV19	CASTLRMGVAGASSYNEQFF	TGTGCCAGTACCCTCCGGATGGGGGTCGCGGGAGCTTCCTCCTACAATGAGCAGTTCTTC
.	TRBJ1-6	.	TRBV27	CASSFRGTYNSPLHF	TGTGCCAGCAGTTTTCGTGGAACCTATAATTCACCCCTCCACTTT
TRBD1	TRBJ2-7	few	TRBV28	CATLGQGAYEQYF	TGTGCCACCCTAGGACAGGGGGCTTACGAGCAGTACTTC
.	TRBJ1-5	once	TRBV19	CASSIRGGYQPQHF	TGTGCCAGTAGTATTAGGGGGGGATATCAGCCCCAGCATTTT
.	TRBJ1-1	once	TRBV5-1	CASSLGGVNTEAFF	TGCGCCAGCAGCCTAGGAGGCGTGAACACTGAAGCTTTCTTT
.	TRBJ2-4	.	TRBV19	CASSQGLTAKNIQYF	TGTGCCAGTAGTCAGGGGTTGACGGCCAAAAACATTCAGTACTTC
.	TRBJ1-5	.	TRBV6-5	CASTRRVNQPQHF	TGTGCCAGCACGCGCAGGGTAAATCAGCCCCAGCATTTT
.	TRBJ1-1	.	TRBV5-1	CASSLVLGGEAFF	TGCGCCAGCAGCTTGGTTCTTGGGGGGGAAGCTTTCTTT
.	TRBJ2-3	few	TRBV7-6	CASTPGAGRWDTQYF	TGTGCCAGCACCCCCGGGGCCGGGAGATGGGATACGCAGTATTTT
.	TRBJ2-1	.	TRBV30	CAWSREDYNEQFF	TGTGCCTGGAGCAGGGAAGACTACAATGAGCAGTTCTTC
.	TRBJ1-2	.	TRBV6-2/TRBV6-3	CASSRPWAGGYTF	TGTGCCAGCAGTAGGCCCTGGGCTGGAGGCTACACCTTC
.	TRBJ2-3	once	TRBV4-1	CASSNWNLGTDTQYF	TGCGCCAGCAGCAATTGGAACCTCGGCACAGATACGCAGTATTTT
.	TRBJ1-1	.	TRBV14	CASSQGRWTEAFF	TGTGCCAGCAGCCAAGGCCGTTGGACTGAAGCTTTCTTT
.	TRBJ1-4	.	TRBV7-9	CASSLAGDGVGEKLFF	TGTGCCAGCAGCTTAGCGGGGGATGGGGTCGGAGAAAAACTGTTTTTT
TRBD1	TRBJ2-5	.	TRBV27	CASSLFPGQGTETQYF	TGTGCCAGCAGTTTGTTTCCGGGACAGGGGACGGAGACCCAGTACTTC
TRBD1	TRBJ2-7	.	TRBV6-5	CASTRKPGQGNEQYF	TGTGCCAGCACCCGCAAACCGGGACAGGGGAACGAGCAGTACTTC
.	TRBJ1-6	few	TRBV12-5	CASGLEGPNNSPLHF	TGTGCTAGTGGTTTGGAGGGGCCCAATAATTCACCCCTCCACTTT
TRBD2	TRBJ2-7	.	TRBV5-1	CASSWASGAYYEQYF	TGCGCCAGCAGCTGGGCTAGCGGGGCTTATTACGAGCAGTACTTC
.	TRBJ1-2	.	TRBV2	CASSGTVYGYTF	TGTGCCAGCAGTGGTACAGTATATGGCTACACCTTC
.	TRBJ1-2	.	TRBV4-1	CASSHYAKGVYGYTF	TGCGCCAGCAGCCATTATGCTAAGGGGGTCTATGGCTACACCTTC
TRBD1	TRBJ1-2	.	TRBV18	CASSPSGQGAGSYGYTF	TGTGCCAGCTCACCATCCGGACAGGGGGCGGGTAGCTATGGCTACACCTTC
TRBD1	TRBJ1-2	.	TRBV2	CASRDDRELYGYTF	TGTGCCAGCAGGGATGACAGGGAACTCTATGGCTACACCTTC
.	TRBJ1-2	.	TRBV3-1/TRBV3-2	CASSQGDYGYTF	TGTGCCAGCAGCCAAGGTGACTATGGCTACACCTTC
.	TRBJ2-2	.	TRBV7-2	CASSLSAGGTGELFF	TGTGCCAGCAGCCTCTCCGCCGGGGGTACCGGGGAGCTGTTTTTT
.	TRBJ1-5	.	TRBV2	CASSEQVINQPQHF	TGTGCCAGCAGTGAACAGGTGATCAATCAGCCCCAGCATTTT
.	TRBJ1-1	.	TRBV12-3/TRBV12-4	CASLEGGNTEAFF	TGTGCCAGCCTCGAGGGCGGAAACACTGAAGCTTTCTTT